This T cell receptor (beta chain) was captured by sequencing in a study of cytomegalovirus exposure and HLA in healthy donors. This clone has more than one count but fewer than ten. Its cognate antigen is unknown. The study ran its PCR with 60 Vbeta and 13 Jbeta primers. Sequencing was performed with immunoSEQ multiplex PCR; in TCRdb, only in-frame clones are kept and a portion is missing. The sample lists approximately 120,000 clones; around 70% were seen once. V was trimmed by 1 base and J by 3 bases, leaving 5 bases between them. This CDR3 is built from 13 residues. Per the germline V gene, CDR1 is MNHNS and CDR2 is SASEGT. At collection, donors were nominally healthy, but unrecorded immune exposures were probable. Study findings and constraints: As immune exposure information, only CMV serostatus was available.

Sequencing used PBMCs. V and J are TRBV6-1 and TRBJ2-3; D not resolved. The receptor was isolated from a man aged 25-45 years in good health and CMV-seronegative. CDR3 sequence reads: CASSEERTDTQYF. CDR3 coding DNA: TGTGCCAGCAGTGAAGAGAGGACAGATACGCAGTATTTT.